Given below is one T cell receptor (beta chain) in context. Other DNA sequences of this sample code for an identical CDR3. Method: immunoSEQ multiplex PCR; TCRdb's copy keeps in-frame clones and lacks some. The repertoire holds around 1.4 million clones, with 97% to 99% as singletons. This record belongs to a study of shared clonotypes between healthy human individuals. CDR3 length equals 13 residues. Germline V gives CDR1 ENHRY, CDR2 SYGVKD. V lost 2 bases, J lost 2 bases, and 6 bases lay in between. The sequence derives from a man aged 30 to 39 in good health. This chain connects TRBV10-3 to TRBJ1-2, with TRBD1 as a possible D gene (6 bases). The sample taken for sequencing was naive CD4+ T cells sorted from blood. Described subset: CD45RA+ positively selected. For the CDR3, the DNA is TGTGCCATCAGTGAGGGACAGAACTATGGCTACACCTTC. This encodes CAISEGQNYGYTF.